A single sample gave rise to the 23 T cell receptor beta chains below, sequenced in a study of shared clonotypes between healthy human individuals (dated by TCRdb to between 2020 and 2021). Library prep was done by the immunoSEQ multiplex PCR assay. TCRdb limited this immuneACCESS table to in-frame rearrangements with V and J called. A share of clones is missing; checked studies link under half to unresolved V genes, and the rest is unexplained. This sample is represented by roughly 1,100,000 clones; about 75% of them were singletons. About 1.5% of the sample is in the top ten clones. The sequenced material came from memory CD4+ T cells sorted from blood. Explained via the paper, the cell subset or site label denotes: CD45RA-negative fraction. The receptors here all came from a man between 18 and 35 years old in good health.

The chain combines TRBV2 with TRBJ1-4; weak D call: TRBD1 (5 bases). The germline CDR1 and CDR2 sequences are SNHLY and FYNNEI. The CDR3 loop spans 13 amino acids. V was clipped by 7 bases and J by 8 bases, with 14 bases between them. The CDR3 DNA reads as TGTGCCAGCATCGGCCAGGGTAGGGAAAAACTGTTTTTT. Its translation: CASIGQGREKLFF.

The J gene is TRBJ2-3, the V gene TRBV5-1; D is perhaps TRBD1 (5 bases). Trimming cost V 1 base and J 7 bases, with 16 bases left between them. CDR3 length equals 15 residues. The germline gives CDR1 SGHRS, CDR2 YFSETQ. CDR3 in DNA: TGCGCCAGCAGCTTGACGTCAGGGCTCGAAAATACGCAGTATTTT. Protein product: CASSLTSGLENTQYF. The full variable domain, completed using reference TRBV5-1 and TRBJ2-3, is KAGVTQTPRYLIKTRGQQVTLSCSPISGHRSVSWYQQTPGQGLQFLFEYFSETQRNKGNFPGRFSGRQFSNSRSEMNVSTLELGDSALYLCASSLTSGLENTQYFGPGTRLTVL.

The V call is TRBV5-5, the J call TRBJ1-4, with no clear D. V was cut by 2 bases and J by 5 bases, with 4 bases left in between. The CDR3 has 12 amino acids. Germline V lookup: CDR1 SGHKS, CDR2 YYEKEE (reference sequence). The DNA of the CDR3 is TGTGCCAGCAGCTTATTCAATGAAAAACTGTTTTTT. This codes for CASSLFNEKLFF.

The gene calls are TRBV7-2 and TRBJ2-3; D unresolved. The germline V gene has CDR1 SGHTA and CDR2 FQGNSA. CDR3 length: 14 residues. Trimming took 1 base from V and 4 from J, leaving 9 bases between them. CDR3 loop: CASSLVRGPDTQYF. CDR3 DNA: TGTGCCAGCAGCTTAGTGCGTGGTCCAGATACGCAGTATTTT.

This rearrangement joins TRBV4-1 to TRBJ2-6; D gene unclear. Looked up from germline, CDR1 is MGHRA and CDR2 is YSYEKL. This CDR3 comprises 17 residues. V was trimmed by 1 base and J by 0 bases, leaving 10 bases between them. CDR3 coding DNA: TGCGCCAGCAGCCAAGCTACTATACACTCTGGGGCCAACGTCCTGACTTTC. As protein: CASSQATIHSGANVLTF.

The chain uses TRBV7-9 and TRBJ2-3; no reliable D call. There are 11 residues in the CDR3. V was pared by 6 bases and J by 3 bases, with 4 bases between. Germline CDR1 SEHNR, CDR2 FQNEAQ (reference sequence). The CDR3 region has the DNA TGTGCCAGCAGACGTACAGATACGCAGTATTTT. This gives the protein CASRRTDTQYF.

Notes on this clone: In the same sample, other DNA sequences code for this CDR3. The chain uses TRBV2 and TRBJ2-5; D possibly corresponds to TRBD2 (5 bases). This CDR3 has 11 residues. The V end was cut by 8 bases, the J end by 4 bases, with 8 bases between. Per germline, CDR1 SNHLY and CDR2 FYNNEI. The CDR3 region has the DNA TGTGCCAGCTCCGCGGGAGAGACCCAGTACTTC. As protein: CASSAGETQYF. The whole variable domain, remainder taken from reference TRBV2 and TRBJ2-5, is EPEVTQTPSHQVTQMGQEVILRCVPISNHLYFYWYRQILGQKVEFLVSFYNNEISEKSEIFDDQFSVERPDGSNFTLKIRSTKLEDSAMYFCASSAGETQYFGPGTRLLVL.

J is TRBJ1-3 and V is TRBV7-9, with TRBD1 matching over 8 bases. Per the germline V gene, CDR1 is SEHNR and CDR2 is FQNEAQ (reference sequence). This CDR3 region has 14 residues. Trimming took 5 bases from V and 4 from J; bases not matched to a gene: 4. The CDR3 nucleotides read TGTGCCAGCAGCCCACAGGGGGGCGGAAACACCATATATTTT. Its protein is CASSPQGGGNTIYF.

V and J are TRBV12-5 and TRBJ1-1; D unresolved. Germline lookup yields CDR1 LGHNT and CDR2 FRNRAP. The germline V and J ends were trimmed by 0 bases and 0 bases, with 8 bases remaining between them. CDR3 length equals 15 residues. For the CDR3, the DNA is TGTGCTAGTGGTTTGGTACAAGGGATGAACACTGAAGCTTTCTTT. As protein: CASGLVQGMNTEAFF.

The genes are TRBV6-1 and TRBJ1-5; D remains unclear. The CDR3 consists of 14 residues. Trimming shortened V by 0 bases and J by 5 bases, and 8 bases separated the two germline ends. The germline CDR1 and CDR2 sequences are MNHNS and SASEGT. The CDR3 DNA reads as TGTGCCAGCAGTGAAGCGCCGCTGCATCAGCCCCAGCATTTT. Protein product: CASSEAPLHQPQHF.

V gene TRBV29-1 combines with J gene TRBJ2-1, with 7 bases identical to TRBD1. Germline values: CDR1 SQVTM, CDR2 ANQGSEA. Trimming took 2 bases from V and 7 from J; bases not matched to a gene: 8. CDR3 size: 14 residues. This CDR3 is CSVEKGGAGNEQFF. Written as DNA, the CDR3 is TGCAGCGTTGAAAAAGGGGGCGCAGGAAATGAGCAGTTCTTC.

This clone showed up just a few times. This chain uses TRBV7-9 with TRBJ1-2; no definite D call. CDR1 is SEHNR and CDR2 is FQNEAQ in the germline V gene (reference sequence). This CDR3 spans 14 amino acids. V shed 4 bases and J shed 6 bases, with 15 bases lying between them. CDR3 in amino acids: CASSSESQVHGYTF. The CDR3 DNA is TGTGCCAGCAGCTCAGAAAGCCAAGTACATGGCTACACCTTC.

This chain links TRBV2 with TRBJ2-3, with D maybe TRBD2 (5 bases). The germline CDR1 and CDR2 sequences are SNHLY and FYNNEI. The CDR3 runs to 11 residues. The ends were cut back, 6 bases at V and 11 bases at J, with 12 bases in the middle. The CDR3 region is CASRSGELQYF. As DNA, the CDR3 is TGTGCCAGCAGAAGCGGAGAACTGCAGTATTTT.

The chain is built from TRBV5-8 and TRBJ2-1; D is perhaps TRBD2 (6 bases). Trimming removed 5 bases from V and 7 bases from J, with 10 bases in between. Germline V gene sequence: CDR1 SGHTS, CDR2 YDEGEE. The CDR3 is 12 amino acids. The CDR3 loop is CASSVGGNEQFF. The CDR3 region has the DNA TGTGCCAGCAGTGTCGGGGGAAATGAGCAGTTCTTC. The whole variable domain, filled in from reference TRBV5-8 and TRBJ2-1, reads EAGVTQSPTHLIKTRGQQATLRCSPISGHTSVYWYQQALGLGLQFLLWYDEGEERNRGNFPPRFSGRQFPNYSSELNVNALELEDSALYLCASSVGGNEQFFGPGTRLTVL.

Points on this clone: One end of the junction does not line up with germline, which may come from a read error. The rearrangement joins TRBV7-7 to TRBJ2-3; possibly TRBD2 for D (6 bases). The length of the CDR3 is 15 residues. Germline V CDR1 and CDR2: SSHAT, FNYEAQ (reference sequence). The DNA for the CDR3 is TGTGCTAGCAGCCAAGGGACTGGGAACACAGATACGCAGTATTTT. Translating gives CASSQGTGNTDTQYF.

The V gene is TRBV5-6, the J gene TRBJ2-1; the D is unclear. In germline, CDR1 is SGHDT, CDR2 YYEEEE. The V gene lost 5 bases and the J gene lost 7 bases, with 13 bases spanning the gap. The CDR3 consists of 13 residues. CDR3 bases: TGTGCCAGCAGACGGGCGCTCAAGAATGAGCAGTTCTTC. Translation gives CASRRALKNEQFF.

This chain uses TRBV4-1 with TRBJ1-5; D is ambiguous. Germline lookup yields CDR1 MGHRA and CDR2 YSYEKL. V was trimmed by 4 bases and J by 8 bases, leaving 9 bases between them. The CDR3 runs to 12 residues. In DNA, the CDR3 is TGCGCCAGCAGCCCTCCGGGAGAGCCCCAGCATTTT. It codes for CASSPPGEPQHF.

J is TRBJ2-3 and V is TRBV10-3; either TRBD1 or TRBD2 may fit D (6 bases each). CDR3 length: 15 residues. The ends were cut back, 10 bases at V and 5 bases at J, with 22 bases in the middle. Germline V gene lookup returns CDR1 ENHRY and CDR2 SYGVKD. CDR3 region: CASVDPGHGGDTQYF. For the CDR3, the DNA is TGTGCCAGCGTAGACCCGGGACACGGGGGAGATACGCAGTATTTT.

This sequence joins TRBV6-6 and TRBJ2-3, with D perhaps being TRBD1 or TRBD2 (5 bases each). The CDR3 extends over 16 amino acids. Trimming stripped 5 bases from V and 1 base from J, with 16 bases between. In germline, CDR1 is MNHNY, CDR2 SVGAGI (reference sequence). This chain's CDR3 is CASSRRLGTRTDTQYF. In DNA form, the CDR3 reads TGTGCCAGCAGTAGGCGACTGGGGACCCGCACAGATACGCAGTATTTT.

J is TRBJ2-4 and V is TRBV2, with D tentatively TRBD2 (6 bases). This CDR3 spans 14 amino acids. Trimming removed 6 bases at V and 0 bases at J, with 9 bases between. CDR1 and CDR2 (germline): SNHLY, FYNNEI. The chain's CDR3 is CASSGTGAKNIQYF. CDR3 bases: TGTGCCAGCAGCGGGACTGGAGCCAAAAACATTCAGTACTTC.

This chain joins TRBV11-2 and TRBJ2-1; D is undetermined. Trimming pared 6 bases from V and 9 bases from J, leaving 15 bases between. Germline loops: CDR1 SGHAT, CDR2 FQNNGV. The CDR3 is 13 residues long. CDR3 sequence reads: CASSYTNRGEQFF. The CDR3 nucleotides are TGTGCCAGCAGTTACACTAATAGAGGTGAGCAGTTCTTC. The complete variable domain, with remaining parts taken from reference TRBV11-2 and TRBJ2-1, reads EAGVAQSPRYKIIEKRQSVAFWCNPISGHATLYWYQQILGQGPKLLIQFQNNGVVDDSQLPKDRFSAERLKGVDSTLKIQPAKLEDSAVYLCASSYTNRGEQFFGPGTRLTVL.

The V call is TRBV18, the J call TRBJ2-5; D may correspond to TRBD1 or TRBD2 (5 bases each). This CDR3 is 16 amino acids long. Germline CDR1 and CDR2: KGHSH and LQKENI. Trimming shortened V by 4 bases and J by 1 base, and 16 bases separated the two germline ends. CDR3 coding DNA: TGTGCCAGCTCACTTTTAAAGGGGACCGGCCAAGAGACCCAGTACTTC. This sequence encodes CASSLLKGTGQETQYF.

The gene calls are TRBV9 and TRBJ2-1; 10 bases match TRBD2. The CDR3 sequence is 15 residues long. Germline CDR1 reads SGDLS; CDR2 reads YYNGEE. V gave up 4 bases and J gave up 0 bases; unmatched junction bases: 1. The CDR3 DNA is TGTGCCAGCAGCCCTAGCGGGAGCTCCTACAATGAGCAGTTCTTC. Protein product: CASSPSGSSYNEQFF.